A selection of T cell receptor beta chains follows, all from one sample in a study of T cell changes during pregnancy in multiple sclerosis. This table comes from immunoSEQ multiplex PCR, and its TCRdb copy is limited to in-frame clones, with some not included. This table has around 88,000 clones, more than 85% appearing once. This material consisted of peripheral blood, taken in the first trimester of pregnancy. These receptors all come from a female donor with multiple sclerosis, enrolled in a pregnancy study. CDR3s include the opening cysteine and the closing phenylalanine or tryptophan. A D gene is named only where the DNA matches it firmly. Size is stated for part of the rows, as once, few or many counts, or as a class when the clone is expanded.

>TRBD2|TRBV29-1|TRBJ2-1|15|once
CSVGSPGTGGNEQFF
TGCAGCGTTGGAAGTCCCGGGACGGGGGGAAATGAGCAGTTCTTC
>TRBD2|TRBV5-8|TRBJ2-1|17|-
CASSLGSGLGSYNEQFF
TGTGCCAGCAGCTTGGGGTCCGGACTAGGCTCCTACAATGAGCAGTTCTTC
>-|TRBV5-1|TRBJ2-3|16|-
CASSSQGTGVKDTQYF
TGCGCCAGCAGCTCCCAAGGGACGGGGGTAAAAGATACGCAGTATTTT
>-|TRBV6-5|TRBJ2-2|14|-
CASNYSLSGGELFF
TGTGCCAGCAATTACTCGCTTTCCGGCGGGGAGCTGTTTTTT
>TRBD1|TRBV7-2|TRBJ2-7|12|-
CASSLETGRQYF
TGTGCCAGCAGCTTGGAGACAGGGCGGCAGTACTTC
>TRBD2|TRBV9|TRBJ2-1|16|-
CASSVAGSGSGGEQFF
TGTGCCAGCAGCGTAGCTGGAAGCGGGAGCGGGGGTGAGCAGTTCTTC
>-|TRBV2|TRBJ1-2|13|-
CASSGQTSGGYTF
TGTGCCAGCAGTGGACAGACCTCAGGTGGCTACACCTTC
>TRBD2|TRBV5-4|TRBJ2-5|14|once
CASSLAGTRETQYF
TGTGCCAGCAGCTTGGCCGGGACTAGGGAGACCCAGTACTTC
>TRBD2|TRBV7-3|TRBJ2-1|16|-
CASSRLAGGVLNEQFF
TGTGCCAGCAGCAGACTAGCGGGAGGAGTCCTAAATGAGCAGTTCTTC
>TRBD1|TRBV28|TRBJ2-5|15|-
CASSSSGTGDETQYF
TGTGCCAGCAGTTCCTCCGGGACAGGGGATGAGACCCAGTACTTC